The T cell receptor beta chain under discussion was sequenced for a study of blood T cell repertoires in COVID-19. Seattle researchers signed up patients amid active infection and tracked them longitudinally. Germline CDR1 and CDR2: SGHTA and FQGNSA. CDR3 length: 16 residues. V trimming: 2 bases; J trimming: 1 base; junction bases outside the gene matches: 2. The table came from immunoSEQ multiplex PCR; TCRdb's copy has only in-frame clones and leaves some out. The top ten hold about an eighth of the sample, which has about 180,000 clones, approximately 78% seen once. The sample taken for sequencing was peripheral blood. This chain links TRBV7-2 with TRBJ2-3; 11 nucleotides agree with TRBD2. The receptor was derived from a woman of 80 years or more with COVID-19, enrolled during active disease. Written as DNA, the CDR3 is TGTGCCAGCAGCTTAAAACTAGCGGGGGGCACAGATACGCAGTATTTT. Translating gives CASSLKLAGGTDTQYF.